The clone carrying this T cell receptor (beta chain) was seen more than once but under ten times. What it binds is not known. Sequencing was performed with immunoSEQ multiplex PCR; in TCRdb, only in-frame clones are kept and a portion is missing. Seen here are about 76,000 clones, 60% to 85% observed once, and the top ten hold roughly a quarter. After removal of 4 bases from V and 0 bases from J, the junction contained 10 bases not matched to a gene. Germline V gene lookup returns CDR1 SGHRS and CDR2 YFSETQ. The CDR3 has 17 amino acids. The sample comes from a study of T cell responses to AZD1222 COVID-19 vaccine. Study-level findings and limits: The peak T cell response came first, and repertoires were sampled only after it. At baseline, seropositivity was found in only six or seven AZD1222 recipients.

This TCR derives from an adult who received the MenACWY meningococcal vaccine as a control. The J gene is TRBJ2-3, the V gene TRBV5-1; 8 nucleotides match TRBD2. The sequencing used peripheral blood, collected 28 days after the second dose of the MenACWY control vaccine. The chain's CDR3 is CASSPGAASGSTDTQYF. The CDR3 nucleotides are TGCGCCAGCAGCCCGGGGGCGGCTAGCGGGAGCACAGATACGCAGTATTTT.